This passage covers 20 T cell receptor beta chains from one sample sequenced in a study of blood T cell repertoires in COVID-19. The method was immunoSEQ multiplex PCR; TCRdb's version includes in-frame clones alone and lacks a portion of them. Of hundreds of thousands of clones listed, approximately 81% are singletons. The sequenced material came from PBMCs or T cells enriched from blood (not recorded which). The receptors here all came from a man aged 35-49 years who had recovered from COVID-19.

The DNA of the CDR3 is TGCGCCAGCAGTGGAGGGAGGGGGGGTACTTCCTACGAGCAGTACTTC. It encodes CASSGGRGGTSYEQYF. This chain uses TRBV10-2 with TRBJ2-7; D is perhaps TRBD2 (7 bases). Germline V gene data show CDR1 as WSHSY and CDR2 as SAAADI. There are 16 residues in the CDR3. The V gene lost 4 bases and the J gene lost 1 base, with 17 bases spanning the gap.

The J gene is TRBJ2-7, the V gene TRBV2, with a weak D call TRBD1 (6 bases). Trimming cost V 10 bases and J 5 bases, with 21 bases left between them. The length of the CDR3 is 14 residues. Germline V gives CDR1 SNHLY, CDR2 FYNNEI. The CDR3 sequence is CATILTGRQNEQYF. CDR3 DNA sequence: TGTGCCACCATCCTGACAGGCCGTCAGAACGAGCAGTACTTC.

The V gene is TRBV30, the J gene TRBJ2-1; D remains ambiguous. The ends were cut back, 1 base at V and 5 bases at J, with 9 bases in the middle. Germline loops: CDR1 GTSNPN, CDR2 SVGIG (reference sequence). The CDR3 consists of 13 residues. This CDR3 reads CAWSGYSNNEQFF. Here the CDR3 DNA reads TGTGCCTGGAGTGGATACAGTAACAATGAGCAGTTCTTC.

The sample holds one count of this clone. The rearrangement joins TRBV5-5 to TRBJ1-2; D is undetermined. CDR1 and CDR2 (germline): SGHKS, YYEKEE (reference sequence). This CDR3 contains 14 residues. Trimming stripped 0 bases from V and 4 bases from J, with 10 bases between. The CDR3 coding sequence is TGTGCCAGCAGCTTGGGTCGTACCAGCTATGGCTACACCTTC. It yields the protein CASSLGRTSYGYTF.

The J gene is TRBJ2-1, the V gene TRBV19; perhaps TRBD2 as D (6 bases). The germline gives CDR1 LNHDA, CDR2 SQIVND (reference sequence). The CDR3 covers 14 residues. Trimming shortened V by 6 bases and J by 1 base, and 10 bases separated the two germline ends. CDR3 region: CASSLTSSYNEQFF. The CDR3 nucleotides are TGTGCCAGTAGCCTGACTAGTTCCTACAATGAGCAGTTCTTC.

This clone was counted a few times. The V gene is TRBV13, the J gene TRBJ2-7; 11 bases map to TRBD2. Germline values: CDR1 PRHDT, CDR2 FYEKMQ (reference sequence). V gave up 8 bases and J gave up 4 bases; unmatched junction bases: 4. The CDR3 has 13 amino acids. CDR3 region: CASGSGRGYEQYF. The DNA of the CDR3 is TGTGCCAGCGGTAGCGGGAGGGGTTACGAGCAGTACTTC.

The chain combines TRBV2 with TRBJ1-2, with D possibly matching TRBD1 (6 bases). The ends were cut back, 4 bases at V and 8 bases at J, with 17 bases in the middle. The germline gives CDR1 SNHLY, CDR2 FYNNEI. The CDR3 extends over 14 amino acids. CDR3 in DNA: TGTGCCAGCAGTGTCGCCGGCGGGGGCACGGGCTACACCTTC. Protein sequence: CASSVAGGGTGYTF.

The chain links TRBV28 to TRBJ2-5, with D uncertain. The length of the CDR3 is 12 residues. Germline V gene data show CDR1 as MDHEN and CDR2 as SYDVKM. The V and J ends lost 6 bases and 4 bases respectively, with 9 bases between them. CDR3 in DNA: TGTGCCAGCAGCGGAGTTGCAGAGACCCAGTACTTC. Residues: CASSGVAETQYF.

Concerning this clone itself: The same CDR3 is also encoded by other DNA sequences in this sample. The chain carries TRBV19 and TRBJ1-2; D not certain. V was cut by 8 bases and J by 4 bases, with 8 bases left in between. The germline CDR1 and CDR2 sequences are LNHDA and SQIVND (reference sequence). The CDR3 loop spans 11 amino acids. In nucleotides, the CDR3 is TGTGCCAGTGACGGCGGCTATGGCTACACCTTC. This translates into CASDGGYGYTF.

The chain combines TRBV18 with TRBJ2-3; 7 bases are shared with TRBD2. Germline V gene sequence: CDR1 KGHSH, CDR2 LQKENI. Trimming removed 2 bases from V and 1 base from J; junction bases left unmatched: 6. CDR3 length: 16 residues. The CDR3 DNA reads as TGTGCCAGCTCACCAAGGTCGGGAGGAGGCACAGATACGCAGTATTTT. Translation gives CASSPRSGGGTDTQYF.

Written as DNA, the CDR3 is TGTGCCAGCCCCTGGGCAGGGGGCATTGAAGCTTTCTTT. This gives the protein CASPWAGGIEAFF. The chain carries TRBV7-9 and TRBJ1-1; the match to TRBD1 covers 8 bases. The CDR3 extends over 13 amino acids. In germline, CDR1 is SEHNR, CDR2 FQNEAQ (reference sequence). Germline trimming cut 8 bases from V and 7 bases from J; bases unmatched to any gene: 9.

The chain uses TRBV29-1 and TRBJ1-1; maybe TRBD1 (5 bases). Per germline, CDR1 SQVTM and CDR2 ANQGSEA. The CDR3 runs to 14 residues. Trimming left V 3 bases short and J 0 bases short, with 11 bases between. The CDR3 sequence: CSVDRQFMNTEAFF. Here the CDR3 DNA reads TGCAGCGTTGATCGACAGTTCATGAACACTGAAGCTTTCTTT.

The table lists this clone with a few counts. V gene TRBV5-1 combines with J gene TRBJ2-7; D is ambiguous. The germline V gene encodes CDR1 SGHRS and CDR2 YFSETQ. The CDR3 has 15 residues. V was trimmed by 0 bases and J by 2 bases, leaving 12 bases between them. CDR3 protein: CASSLDSHGPYEQYF. The CDR3 DNA is TGCGCCAGCAGCTTGGACAGCCATGGCCCCTACGAGCAGTACTTC. The variable domain in full, with the rest retrieved from reference TRBV5-1 and TRBJ2-7, is KAGVTQTPRYLIKTRGQQVTLSCSPISGHRSVSWYQQTPGQGLQFLFEYFSETQRNKGNFPGRFSGRQFSNSRSEMNVSTLELGDSALYLCASSLDSHGPYEQYFGPGTRLTVT.

V usage is TRBV29-1 and J usage is TRBJ2-7, with 7 bases identical to TRBD1. V lost 3 bases to trimming and J lost 2 bases; unmatched junction nucleotides: 4. The CDR3 runs 13 residues. The germline V gene has CDR1 SQVTM and CDR2 ANQGSEA. CDR3 sequence (DNA): TGCAGCGTTGAGACAGGGTCTCCCTACGAGCAGTACTTC. Translated, it gives CSVETGSPYEQYF.

V and J are TRBV5-4 and TRBJ2-1, with 11 bases that match TRBD2. The germline gives CDR1 SGHNT, CDR2 YYREEE (reference sequence). Trimming at V came to 5 bases and at J to 9 bases, leaving 13 bases not matched to a gene. The CDR3 covers 16 residues. CDR3 in amino acids: CASSLRRRLAGGEQFF. The CDR3 DNA sequence: TGTGCCAGCAGTCTGCGGCGGCGGCTAGCGGGAGGTGAGCAGTTCTTC.

The chain is built from TRBV4-3 and TRBJ2-7, with 9 bases matching TRBD1. The germline V gene has CDR1 LGHNA and CDR2 YSLEER. Trimming removed 2 bases from V and 0 bases from J; junction bases left unmatched: 2. The CDR3 length is 15 residues. The CDR3 loop reads CASSQNRGHSYEQYF. CDR3 DNA: TGCGCCAGCAGCCAAAACAGGGGGCACTCCTACGAGCAGTACTTC.

The chain joins TRBV7-8 to TRBJ2-4; a possible D gene is TRBD2 (6 bases). Between the trimmed V and J ends, which lost 1 base and 11 bases, there was a span of 18 bases. This CDR3 is built from 15 residues. CDR1 and CDR2 (germline): SGHVS, FQNEAQ. The CDR3, as DNA: TGTGCCAGCAGCTTAGGAACCGGGACTCTGAGTTTTCAGTACTTC. It encodes CASSLGTGTLSFQYF. Variable domain in full (rest from reference TRBV7-8 and TRBJ2-4): GAGVSQSPRYKVAKRGQDVALRCDPISGHVSLFWYQQALGQGPEFLTYFQNEAQLDKSGLPSDRFFAERPEGSVSTLKIQRTQQEDSAVYLCASSLGTGTLSFQYFGAGTRLSVL.

This chain connects TRBV19 to TRBJ1-5; tentative D call: TRBD1 (5 bases). Trimming cost V 7 bases and J 5 bases, with 21 bases left between them. The V gene's germline CDR1 is LNHDA and CDR2 SQIVND (reference sequence). CDR3 length: 16 amino acids. The CDR3 DNA sequence: TGTGCCAGTATTCCACGGGGAAGCGCGGGGGATCAGCCCCAGCATTTT. As protein: CASIPRGSAGDQPQHF.

The chain employs TRBV19 and TRBJ1-3; D unclear. Germline CDR1 is LNHDA and CDR2 is SQIVND (reference sequence). The CDR3 extends over 15 amino acids. Trimming left V 6 bases short and J 0 bases short, with 12 bases between. The CDR3 protein is CASRIREISGNTIYF. The CDR3 DNA is TGTGCCAGTAGAATAAGAGAAATCTCTGGAAACACCATATATTTT.

This chain's CDR3 is CASSPDRGNYGYTF. CDR3 in DNA: TGTGCCAGTAGTCCGGACAGGGGGAACTATGGCTACACCTTC. The chain joins TRBV19 to TRBJ1-2, with TRBD1 identical over 10 bases. CDR3 length: 14 amino acids. V dropped 5 bases and J dropped 2; count of bases not matched to a gene: 2. Per germline, CDR1 LNHDA and CDR2 SQIVND (reference sequence).